Listed below are T cell receptor beta chains from one sample, sequenced in a study of long-term antiretroviral therapy in people with HIV. Repertoires were generated with immunoSEQ multiplex PCR, while TCRdb's copy carries only in-frame clones and drops some. The sample has around 43,000 clones; 94% are singletons. The sequencing used unsorted PBMCs, collected roughly 9.4 years after starting antiretroviral therapy. The receptor source for this set is a man between 25 and 39 years old with HIV. The CDR3 runs from the conserved cysteine through the conserved F or W. The order of the fields is CDR3 length, V gene, clone size, D gene, J gene, CDR3 protein, CDR3 DNA. A D gene is named only where the DNA matches it firmly. The size field is filled for only some rows; it gives once, few, many or a size class.

>8|TRBV5-8|.|.|TRBJ2-7
CASRRQYF
TGTGCCAGCAGGAGGCAGTACTTC
>14|TRBV5-1|.|TRBD1|TRBJ2-5
CASSLATGEETQYF
TGCGCCAGCAGCTTGGCCACAGGGGAAGAGACCCAGTACTTC
>16|TRBV9|.|.|TRBJ1-4
CASSPTGAPTNEKLFF
TGTGCCAGCAGCCCCACCGGCGCTCCAACTAATGAAAAACTGTTTTTT
>17|TRBV9|.|.|TRBJ1-3
CASSALGAGSSGNTIYF
TGTGCCAGCAGCGCTTTGGGGGCAGGGAGCTCTGGAAACACCATATATTTT
>15|TRBV2|few|.|TRBJ2-3
CASSETQINTDTQYF
TGTGCCAGCAGTGAGACTCAGATAAACACAGATACGCAGTATTTT
>16|TRBV4-2|.|TRBD1|TRBJ2-3
CASSQPGTDNTDTQYF
TGTGCCAGCAGCCAGCCCGGGACAGACAACACAGATACGCAGTATTTT
>12|TRBV19|.|.|TRBJ1-2
CASSIDRNGYTF
TGTGCCAGTAGTATAGACAGAAATGGCTACACCTTC
>15|TRBV28|.|TRBD1|TRBJ1-1
CANTQGYDSDTEAFF
TGTGCCAATACACAGGGGTACGACTCGGACACTGAAGCTTTCTTT
>18|TRBV7-2|.|TRBD2|TRBJ2-2
CASSATGLAGGNTGELFF
TGTGCCAGCAGCGCAACCGGACTAGCGGGTGGTAACACCGGGGAGCTGTTTTTT
>15|TRBV7-9|.|.|TRBJ1-4
CASRSPGPFNEKLFF
TGTGCCAGCAGATCTCCGGGACCGTTTAATGAAAAACTGTTTTTT
>12|TRBV7-8|.|.|TRBJ1-1
CASSLGRGEAFF
TGTGCCAGCAGCTTAGGCCGAGGTGAAGCTTTCTTT
>16|TRBV6-4|.|.|TRBJ2-6
CASSDSGSSGANVLTF
TGTGCCAGCAGTGACTCGGGATCCTCTGGGGCCAACGTCCTGACTTTC
>15|TRBV7-9|.|TRBD2|TRBJ2-3
CASSRSGGDTDTQYF
TGTGCCAGCAGCCGGAGCGGGGGGGACACAGATACGCAGTATTTT
>20|TRBV30|.|TRBD2|TRBJ2-1
CAWTRPRWLAAQSSYNEQFF
TGTGCCTGGACCCGCCCTCGGTGGCTAGCGGCCCAGAGCTCCTACAATGAGCAGTTCTTC
>15|TRBV28|.|TRBD2|TRBJ2-5
CASSPGGTPQETQYF
TGTGCCAGCAGTCCGGGGGGAACTCCACAAGAGACCCAGTACTTC
>13|TRBV6-1|.|.|TRBJ1-2
CASSAEGLYGYTF
TGTGCCAGCAGCGCGGAAGGACTATATGGCTACACCTTC
>15|TRBV2|.|.|TRBJ1-5
CASSESGLGNQPQHF
TGTGCCAGCAGTGAGTCCGGCCTTGGCAATCAGCCCCAGCATTTT
>14|TRBV19|.|TRBD1|TRBJ1-1
CASSIQGAGTEAFF
TGTGCCAGTAGTATACAGGGGGCTGGCACTGAAGCTTTCTTT
>14|TRBV27|few|TRBD1|TRBJ1-5
CASRGGQSNQPQHF
TGTGCCAGCAGAGGGGGACAGAGCAATCAGCCCCAGCATTTT
>14|TRBV11-2|.|.|TRBJ2-3
CASSLVGGTDTQYF
TGTGCCAGCAGCTTGGTAGGGGGCACAGATACGCAGTATTTT
>12|TRBV7-6|.|.|TRBJ2-2
CASSLTIGELFF
TGTGCCAGCAGCTTAACGATCGGGGAGCTGTTTTTT
>11|TRBV28|.|.|TRBJ1-1
CASSLGREAFF
TGTGCCAGCAGTTTGGGAAGGGAGGCTTTCTTT
>13|TRBV5-1|once|.|TRBJ1-1
CASSGVLGTEAFF
TGCGCCAGCAGCGGGGTCCTGGGGACTGAAGCTTTCTTT
>17|TRBV7-2|.|TRBD1|TRBJ1-2
CASSLVPTGDGGYGYTF
TGTGCCAGCAGCTTAGTCCCTACAGGGGACGGGGGCTATGGCTACACCTTC
>14|TRBV7-3|.|TRBD2|TRBJ2-5
CASSPGLDGGTQYF
TGTGCCAGCAGCCCGGGACTAGACGGGGGGACCCAGTACTTC
>14|TRBV6-1|.|TRBD2|TRBJ2-1
CASRPSGGAREQFF
TGTGCCAGCAGGCCGAGCGGGGGGGCCAGGGAGCAGTTCTTC
>16|TRBV7-9|once|TRBD1|TRBJ1-2
CASSLGTGRPKGGYTF
TGTGCCAGCAGCTTAGGGACAGGGCGACCTAAAGGTGGCTACACCTTC
>16|TRBV7-9|.|TRBD2|TRBJ2-7
CASRALRGGGSYEQYF
TGTGCCAGCAGGGCGCTGCGGGGGGGCGGCTCCTACGAGCAGTACTTC
>13|TRBV30|once|.|TRBJ1-5
CAWSVRLDQPQHF
TGTGCCTGGAGTGTGCGACTGGATCAGCCCCAGCATTTT
>15|TRBV6-5|.|TRBD1|TRBJ1-2
CASSGRGQGGYGYTF
TGTGCCAGCAGCGGAAGAGGACAGGGGGGCTATGGCTACACCTTC
>14|TRBV16|.|.|TRBJ1-2
CASSERGSPYGYTF
TGTGCCAGCAGCGAAAGAGGGTCTCCCTATGGCTACACCTTC
>14|TRBV5-1|.|TRBD1|TRBJ2-7
CASSSGTGDTDQYF
TGCGCCAGCAGCTCGGGGACAGGGGACACGGATCAGTACTTC
>13|TRBV6-1|.|.|TRBJ2-7
CASSEGGSYEQYF
TGTGCCAGCAGTGAAGGCGGATCCTACGAGCAGTACTTC
>14|TRBV27|.|TRBD1|TRBJ2-5
CASSKQGWPETQYF
TGTGCCAGCAGTAAACAGGGGTGGCCAGAGACCCAGTACTTC
>15|TRBV4-2|once|.|TRBJ1-2
CASSPGAQPDYGYTF
TGTGCCAGCAGCCCCGGGGCGCAACCTGACTATGGCTACACCTTC
>11|TRBV6-1|.|.|TRBJ1-1
CASLGDTEAFF
TGTGCCAGTCTCGGTGACACTGAAGCTTTCTTT
>16|TRBV11-1|.|TRBD1|TRBJ1-1
CASSLWTGARDTEAFF
TGTGCCAGCAGCCTTTGGACAGGGGCTAGGGACACTGAAGCTTTCTTT
>14|TRBV30|.|TRBD1|TRBJ1-5
CAWSFAGGDQPQHF
TGTGCCTGGAGTTTTGCAGGGGGGGATCAGCCCCAGCATTTT
>16|TRBV6-6|.|.|TRBJ1-4
CASSYSFPGPGEKLFF
TGTGCCAGCAGTTACTCGTTCCCGGGCCCGGGTGAAAAACTGTTTTTT
>14|TRBV15|.|TRBD1|TRBJ2-7
CATSWDRGNYEQYF
TGTGCCACCAGCTGGGACAGGGGCAACTACGAGCAGTACTTC
>15|TRBV5-1|once|TRBD1|TRBJ1-3
CASSFGQGAGNTIYF
TGCGCCAGCAGCTTTGGACAGGGGGCGGGAAACACCATATATTTT
>14|TRBV5-4|.|TRBD1|TRBJ2-4
CASSQTGSKNIQYF
TGTGCCAGCAGTCAGACAGGGTCCAAAAACATTCAGTACTTC
>14|TRBV6-1|.|TRBD1|TRBJ1-2
CASSLGQGNYGYTF
TGTGCCAGCAGTCTTGGACAGGGGAACTATGGCTACACCTTC
>14|TRBV18|few|.|TRBJ2-1
CASSPTATINEQFF
TGTGCCAGCTCGCCCACCGCGACTATAAATGAGCAGTTCTTC
>14|TRBV28|.|.|TRBJ1-5
CASSLRPTSGTQHF
TGTGCCAGCAGTTTACGGCCTACTAGTGGGACCCAGCATTTT